This is a list of T cell receptor beta chains from one sample in a study of cytomegalovirus exposure and HLA in healthy donors. Some clones are missing from TCRdb's copy, which holds only in-frame ones; the method was immunoSEQ multiplex PCR. The data contain over 200,000 clones, 60% to 80% of them singletons. Sequencing was carried out using PBMCs. The receptors originated from a woman aged 25 to 39 in good health and CMV-seronegative. CDR3s leave out the opening cysteine and the closing phenylalanine or tryptophan. The order of the fields is V gene, D gene, J gene, CDR3 protein. D genes are given only for firm matches.

V: TRBV6-5; D: -; J: TRBJ2-7; CDR3: ASSYGRVYEQY
V: TRBV6-1; D: -; J: TRBJ1-1; CDR3: ASSEGDRLRAF
V: TRBV11-2; D: TRBD2; J: TRBJ2-7; CDR3: ASSLRLATFAEQY
V: TRBV4-1; D: -; J: TRBJ1-1; CDR3: ASSQVRGSPSTEAF
V: TRBV6-1; D: TRBD1; J: TRBJ1-2; CDR3: ASRQGYGYT
V: TRBV2; D: -; J: TRBJ1-2; CDR3: ASSADSFYGYT
V: TRBV5-4; D: -; J: TRBJ1-3; CDR3: ASSQDPGQTSSGNTIY
V: TRBV19; D: -; J: TRBJ1-5; CDR3: ASSIVTGLMEPQH
V: TRBV2; D: -; J: TRBJ2-5; CDR3: ASSGEFSGLQETQY
V: TRBV5-1; D: -; J: TRBJ2-6; CDR3: ASSPSLGSGANVLT
V: TRBV6-1; D: -; J: TRBJ1-4; CDR3: ASGRAQGTEKLF
V: TRBV25-1; D: -; J: TRBJ2-5; CDR3: ASSEAGAPETQY
V: TRBV6-1; D: -; J: TRBJ1-1; CDR3: ASSDTGLMNTEAF
V: TRBV27; D: -; J: TRBJ1-4; CDR3: ASSFDRGRSNEKLF
V: TRBV7-2; D: -; J: TRBJ2-5; CDR3: ASSFKIAKETQY
V: TRBV6-5; D: -; J: TRBJ1-5; CDR3: ATSDMRVDQPQH
V: TRBV5-1; D: -; J: TRBJ2-7; CDR3: ASSLQPGTFNYEQY
V: TRBV6-5; D: TRBD1; J: TRBJ1-1; CDR3: ASTKPGTGGTEAF
V: TRBV11-2; D: TRBD2; J: TRBJ2-1; CDR3: ASSLGPSGNNEQF
V: TRBV14; D: TRBD2; J: TRBJ2-1; CDR3: ASSQVGLGRDNEQF
V: TRBV29-1; D: TRBD1; J: TRBJ2-2; CDR3: SVEDPLERTGLNTGELF
V: TRBV5-1; D: TRBD1; J: TRBJ1-2; CDR3: ASSSQGDNYGYT
V: TRBV19; D: -; J: TRBJ1-3; CDR3: ASSNANTIY
V: TRBV4-1; D: TRBD2; J: TRBJ2-2; CDR3: ASSQGSSGGNTGELF